The rows below give T cell receptor beta chains drawn from one sample of a study of CD8+CD57+ T cells in acquired aplastic anemia. Via MiXCR, TCRdb re-called the reads, giving one row per CDR3 protein. The table includes about 130,000 distinct CDR3 sequences, around 46% detected once. Sequencing was performed on sorted CD4+, CD8+, or CD8+CD57+ T cells (not recorded which) from PBMCs. The receptors were sampled from a human donor in good health, serving as a control. The CDR3 runs from the conserved cysteine through the conserved F or W. The D gene is left open where the match is weak. Expanded clones get a size class; other rows say once, few or many, or leave the size out.

many	TRBV6-5	-	TRBJ1-2	TGTGCCAGCAGTTACTTCACCCGGGGGGCGGGCTACACCTTC	CASSYFTRGAGYTF
few	TRBV25-1	-	TRBJ1-2	TGTGCCAGCAGTGATTCACTTATCGGCTGGGGGAGGGGCTACACCTTC	CASSDSLIGWGRGYTF
many	TRBV20-1	-	TRBJ1-3	TGCAGTGCTGAGTTAGGCTCTGGAAACACCATATATTTT	CSAELGSGNTIYF
-	TRBV29-1	TRBD1	TRBJ1-2	TGCAGCGTTGAGAACAGGGGCTGGCGCGGCTACACCTTC	CSVENRGWRGYTF
many	TRBV9	-	TRBJ1-1	TGTGCCAGCAGCGTCGACCCGAGGAACACTGAAGCTTTCTTT	CASSVDPRNTEAFF
many	TRBV20-1	-	TRBJ1-4	TGCAGTGCTAGTTTCAGGGCGCAGGAAAAACTGTTTTTT	CSASFRAQEKLFF
few	TRBV24-1	-	TRBJ1-2	TGTGCCACCAGTGATGCAACAGGGTATGGCTACACCTTC	CATSDATGYGYTF
few	TRBV5-1	-	TRBJ2-7	TGCGCCAGACACCTGGACGCTTCCTACGAGCAGTACTTC	CARHLDASYEQYF
many	TRBV6-6	TRBD1	TRBJ1-1	TGTGCCAGCAGTCCGACAGGGGGCCTAGCCACTGAAGCTTTCTTT	CASSPTGGLATEAFF
many	TRBV19	-	TRBJ1-5	TGTGCCAGTAGTCCGAATTTAGACCCGCCCCAGCATTTT	CASSPNLDPPQHF
-	TRBV30	-	TRBJ1-6	TGTGCCTGGAGTGTAAGAAGACTCGGGGCTTCGGGTAATTCACCCCTCCACTTT	CAWSVRRLGASGNSPLHF
few	TRBV12-3/TRBV12-4	-	TRBJ1-2	TGTGCCACTGGTGTTTCCTATGGCTACACCTTC	CATGVSYGYTF
-	TRBV7-8	-	TRBJ1-2	TGCGCCAGCAGCTTCGGCAGGGGCGAGTATGGCTACACCTTC	CASSFGRGEYGYTF
once	TRBV15	-	TRBJ2-6	TGTGCCACCAGCAGCAGGGTGTCTGGGGCCAACGTCCTGACTTTC	CATSSRVSGANVLTF
many	TRBV11-3	-	TRBJ2-5	TGTGCCAGCAGCGCCCGGGACCCGAGCTTCGGGACCCAGTACTTC	CASSARDPSFGTQYF
-	TRBV25-1	-	TRBJ1-1	TGTGCCAGCAGTGAAAGGGGGGGAACTGAAGCTTTCTTT	CASSERGGTEAFF
-	TRBV9	TRBD1	TRBJ1-3	TGTGCCAGCAGCGTAGGGACAGGGGGCAACTCTGGAAACACCATATATTTT	CASSVGTGGNSGNTIYF
-	TRBV19	-	TRBJ1-1	TGTGCCAGTAGCCCAACCGTTTCAAACACTGAAGCTTTCTTT	CASSPTVSNTEAFF
many	TRBV20-1	TRBD2	TRBJ2-1	TGCAGTGCTAGAATTTCCACCCTAGCGGGGGGGTACAATGAGCAGTTCTTC	CSARISTLAGGYNEQFF
many	TRBV6-2/TRBV6-3	-	TRBJ2-7	TGTGCCAGCAGTTTCTCGAGCGGCAGGGGACCCGTTTCTTACGAGCAGTACTTC	CASSFSSGRGPVSYEQYF
once	TRBV7-3	-	TRBJ2-1	TGTGCCAGCAGCTTGCACCAGGGACGGCGGGAGCAGTTCTTC	CASSLHQGRREQFF
once	TRBV19	TRBD1	TRBJ1-5	TGTGCCAGCCGCGGGGACAGGGGAAAAAATCAGCCCCAGCATTTT	CASRGDRGKNQPQHF
-	TRBV6-1	-	TRBJ2-4	TGTGCCAGCAATCTGCCTCCCCGGTACAAAAACATTCAGTACTTC	CASNLPPRYKNIQYF
many	TRBV10-3	-	TRBJ1-5	TGTGCCATCAGTGAGAAGAGACACCAGGATAGCAATCAGCCCCAGCATTTT	CAISEKRHQDSNQPQHF
-	TRBV10-3	-	TRBJ1-2	TGTGCCAGCAGTTCTTTTAACTATGGCTACACCTTC	CASSSFNYGYTF
-	TRBV20-1	-	TRBJ1-5	TGCAGTGCTAGAATGGCGGGCAGGCCAAGGGGCAATCAGCCCCAGCATTTT	CSARMAGRPRGNQPQHF
-	TRBV15	-	TRBJ1-1	TGTGCCACCAGCAGCAAAGGGACCACTGACGAAGCTTTCTTT	CATSSKGTTDEAFF
-	TRBV24-1	-	TRBJ1-3	TGTGCCACCAGTGACTGGGACTCCAGGACCATATATTTT	CATSDWDSRTIYF
-	TRBV10-3	TRBD1	TRBJ1-6	TGTGCCATCAGTGCGTTTGACAGGGTCAACTCCTATAATTCACCCCTCCACTTT	CAISAFDRVNSYNSPLHF
-	TRBV29-1	-	TRBJ1-1	TGCAGCGTTTCCGATACCTACGAGACAGCGAACACTGAAGCTTTCTTT	CSVSDTYETANTEAFF
many	TRBV6-2/TRBV6-3	TRBD1	TRBJ1-1	TGTGCCAGCAGTTACTCGACAGGGGTAGCTTTCTTT	CASSYSTGVAFF
-	TRBV20-1	TRBD1	TRBJ1-1	TGCAGTGCCCCTAGGACAGGGCAGAACACTGAAGCTTTCTTT	CSAPRTGQNTEAFF
-	TRBV20-1	-	TRBJ1-2	TGCAGCGCCAGACTGGATGGCTACACCTTC	CSARLDGYTF
many	TRBV7-2	TRBD1	TRBJ1-6	TGTGCCAGCAGCTCCCGACAGGGCGCCTATAATTCACCCCTCCACTTT	CASSSRQGAYNSPLHF
-	TRBV10-3	TRBD2	TRBJ2-3	TGTGCCATCAGTGGGGCGGGGGGGCCCACAGATACGCAGTATTTT	CAISGAGGPTDTQYF
-	TRBV18	-	TRBJ1-1	TGTGCCAGCTCACAAACCGGACAGACCCCTGAAGCTTTCTTT	CASSQTGQTPEAFF
once	TRBV2	-	TRBJ2-5	TGTGCCAGCCACAGGGACCAAGAGACCCAGTACTTC	CASHRDQETQYF
many	TRBV11-2	-	TRBJ2-1	TGTGCCAGCAGCTTAGATTGGGGAAGTGGGAACAATGAGCAGTTCTTC	CASSLDWGSGNNEQFF
-	TRBV12-3/TRBV12-4	-	TRBJ1-5	TGTGCCAGCAGAGAAGGACAGAATCAGCCCCAGCATTTT	CASREGQNQPQHF
-	TRBV5-1	-	TRBJ1-1	TGCGCCAGCAGCCAAGCCCGGCGAGACACTGAAGCTTTCTTT	CASSQARRDTEAFF
-	TRBV7-3	TRBD2	TRBJ2-5	TGTGCCAGCAGCTTCGGACTAGCAGGCGAGACCCAGTACTTC	CASSFGLAGETQYF
many	TRBV6-5	-	TRBJ2-3	TGTGCCAGCAGTTACTCGGGAATCCCAAACACAGATACGCAGTATTTT	CASSYSGIPNTDTQYF
many	TRBV5-5	TRBD1	TRBJ1-2	TGTGCCAGCAGCTTGGAGTGGACAGGGGACGGCTACACCTTC	CASSLEWTGDGYTF
many	TRBV19	-	TRBJ1-2	TGTGCCAGTAGGGACCCCCTACTGTATGGCTACACCTTC	CASRDPLLYGYTF
many	TRBV6-2/TRBV6-3	TRBD2	TRBJ2-1	TGTGCCAGCAGTCCCGTTGGAGCGGGATCCTACAATGAGCAGTTCTTC	CASSPVGAGSYNEQFF
few	TRBV18	-	TRBJ1-1	TGTGCCAGCTCACCATGGACGGAGAACACTGAAGCTTTCTTT	CASSPWTENTEAFF
few	TRBV20-1	-	TRBJ2-3	TGCAGTGCTAGAGATAGCCCCACAGATACGCAGTATTTT	CSARDSPTDTQYF
many	TRBV28	TRBD1	TRBJ2-5	TGTGCCAGCAGTGAAGGACAGGGGGGGATCCAAGAGACCCAGTACTTC	CASSEGQGGIQETQYF
-	TRBV7-2	-	TRBJ1-5	TGTGCCAGCAGTCCGTCCGGGCGGGGCCAAGAGACCCAGCATTTT	CASSPSGRGQETQHF
few	TRBV27	TRBD2	TRBJ2-5	TGTGCCAGCACATCTAGCGGGGGGGCCGGGAAGACCCAGTACTTC	CASTSSGGAGKTQYF
once	TRBV20-1	-	TRBJ1-1	TGCAGTGCTAGAGACCCGGGACTCACGAACACTGAAGCTTTCTTT	CSARDPGLTNTEAFF